The next 3 T cell receptor beta chains were all read from a single sample in a study of blood T cell repertoires in COVID-19. Clones were read by immunoSEQ multiplex PCR, and TCRdb kept only the in-frame ones, dropping some. The top ten hold around 4% of the sample, which has 300,000 to 400,000 clones, roughly 85% seen once. Sequenced sample: PBMCs or T cells enriched from blood (not recorded which). The receptors stem from a woman aged 40 to 55 with acute COVID-19.

The CDR3 region is CASRDRADTEAFF. The CDR3 bases are TGTGCCAGTAGGGACAGGGCGGACACTGAAGCTTTCTTT. The rearrangement joins TRBV19 to TRBJ1-1, with 8 bases identical to TRBD1. Germline V gene data show CDR1 as LNHDA and CDR2 as SQIVND (reference sequence). With 6 bases clipped from V and 3 bases from J, the junction kept 3 bases outside the gene matches. There are 13 residues in the CDR3. Supplemented by reference TRBV19 and TRBJ1-1, the full variable domain reads DGGITQSPKYLFRKEGQNVTLSCEQNLNHDAMYWYRQDPGQGLRLIYYSQIVNDFQKGDIAEGYSVSREKKESFPLTVTSAQKNPTAFYLCASRDRADTEAFFGQGTRLTVV.

The V call is TRBV18, the J call TRBJ2-7; 7 bases fit TRBD2. J was trimmed by 6 bases and V by 1 base; bases with no gene match: 12. The CDR3 has 16 residues. Germline V CDR1 and CDR2: KGHSH, LQKENI. In DNA, the CDR3 is TGTGCCAGCTCACCACAGGTCGGTGGTTTAGCGGGCGAGCAGTACTTC. Translating gives CASSPQVGGLAGEQYF.

This clone showed up just once. The chain has TRBV19 and TRBJ1-2, with D uncertain. V shed 3 bases and J shed 2 bases, with 10 bases lying between them. Germline CDR1 is LNHDA and CDR2 is SQIVND (reference sequence). The CDR3 has 14 amino acids. CDR3 sequence reads: CASSMGARNYGYTF. In DNA, the CDR3 is TGTGCCAGTAGTATGGGCGCCAGGAACTATGGCTACACCTTC.